The T cell receptor beta chain under discussion was sequenced for a study of shared clonotypes between healthy human individuals. Genomic DNA per cell subset filled all wells of several immunoSEQ plates. Libraries were prepared by immunoSEQ multiplex PCR; TCRdb keeps only in-frame clonotypes and omits some of them. The table has around 2.5 million clones, approximately 94% seen once. CDR3 length: 14 residues. The germline V gene encodes CDR1 KGHSH and CDR2 LQKENI. V was trimmed by 6 bases and J by 1 base, leaving 11 bases between them. A remark on this clone: Antigen specificity is unknown.

Findings and limits, study-wide: Approximately 4.5% was the fraction of naive CD4 clonotypes found shared across four donors.

This sequence joins TRBV18 and TRBJ2-3; D is undetermined. The sequence came from a man aged 18 to 30 in good health. Some clones in this sample may be carry-over from other donors' samples. The specimen sequenced was naive CD4+ T cells from PBMCs. Subset described: CD45RA+ positively selected. The CDR3 region has the DNA TGTGCCAGCTCCCTTCCTTGGGGCACAGATACGCAGTATTTT. Protein product: CASSLPWGTDTQYF.